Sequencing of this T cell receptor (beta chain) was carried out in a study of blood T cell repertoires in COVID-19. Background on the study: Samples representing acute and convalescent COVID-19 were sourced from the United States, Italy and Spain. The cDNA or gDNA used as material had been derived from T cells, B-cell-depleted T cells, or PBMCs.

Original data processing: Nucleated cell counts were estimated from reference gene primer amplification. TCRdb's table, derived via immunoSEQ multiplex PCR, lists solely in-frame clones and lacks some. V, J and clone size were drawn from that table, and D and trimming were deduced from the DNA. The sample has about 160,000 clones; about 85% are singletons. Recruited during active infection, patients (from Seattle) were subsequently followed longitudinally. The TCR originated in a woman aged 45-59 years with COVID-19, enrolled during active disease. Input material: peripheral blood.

CDR3 nucleotides: TGCGCCAGCAGCCAAAACCCGGGACTTTCGTACCAAGAGACCCAGTACTTC. As protein: CASSQNPGLSYQETQYF. The genes are TRBV4-1 and TRBJ2-5, with D perhaps matching TRBD2 (6 bases). This CDR3 spans 17 amino acids. Germline V gene lookup returns CDR1 MGHRA and CDR2 YSYEKL. V was cut by 2 bases and J by 0 bases, with 16 bases left in between.